A selection of T cell receptor beta chains follows, all from one sample in a study of blood T cell repertoires in COVID-19. The method was immunoSEQ multiplex PCR; TCRdb's version includes in-frame clones alone and lacks a portion of them. This table has 150,000 to 200,000 clones, roughly three quarters appearing once. Material: peripheral blood. Receptors originate from a man aged 60 to 75 with active or convalescent COVID-19. Each CDR3 is given without its conserved first and last residue. D genes are given only for firm matches. The listing skips clone size in some rows; elsewhere it reads once, few, many or a size class.

ASSPGTNEKLF	TRBJ1-4	-	-	TRBV5-4
ASSAQLAEGTQY	TRBJ2-5	TRBD2	few	TRBV9
ASSLEASGANVLT	TRBJ2-6	-	-	TRBV5-1
ASSRSRGRSYEQY	TRBJ2-7	-	few	TRBV11-2
ASSVGIAGGNTEQY	TRBJ2-7	TRBD2	-	TRBV9
ASSPPGQGARNTEAF	TRBJ1-1	TRBD1	-	TRBV18
ASSLASRENTGELF	TRBJ2-2	-	-	TRBV7-4
ASSLGRRGAGTRGYNEQF	TRBJ2-1	TRBD2	-	TRBV5-1
ASSASTGGPTWY	TRBJ2-4	TRBD1	once	TRBV7-2
ASSIGAGVGLNTEAF	TRBJ1-1	-	-	TRBV19
AGGVDYGYT	TRBJ1-2	-	-	TRBV2
ASTLAGGEQF	TRBJ2-1	TRBD2	-	TRBV12-3/TRBV12-4
ASSKVPSGPYNEQF	TRBJ2-1	-	-	TRBV21-1
ASSRRDTDTQY	TRBJ2-3	-	-	TRBV5-1
ASSSASGRAWGTDTQY	TRBJ2-3	TRBD2	-	TRBV19
ASSSRTGGAETQY	TRBJ2-5	TRBD1	-	TRBV5-8
SASAASGSLRGETQY	TRBJ2-5	TRBD2	-	TRBV20-1
ASRRDSYEQY	TRBJ2-7	-	-	TRBV2
ASSLAGVGNTIY	TRBJ1-3	-	-	TRBV5-1
ASSIGTGYGTDTQY	TRBJ2-3	TRBD1	once	TRBV19
ASSLNRGGYGYT	TRBJ1-2	-	many	TRBV27
ATSRDSTVNGYT	TRBJ1-2	-	-	TRBV15
ASSSGRIEEQF	TRBJ2-1	TRBD2	-	TRBV2
ASSLQTPTDTQY	TRBJ2-3	-	-	TRBV5-1
ASRPQKGQGTGELF	TRBJ2-2	-	-	TRBV28
ASSIRQEGNTIY	TRBJ1-3	-	-	TRBV9
AGGLGGSNTEAF	TRBJ1-1	-	-	TRBV6-5
ASSPRARGYT	TRBJ1-2	-	-	TRBV28
ASSIRTGANQPQH	TRBJ1-5	TRBD1	-	TRBV19
ASSLVSYEQY	TRBJ2-7	-	-	TRBV7-2
ASRSGTSFQTGELF	TRBJ2-2	TRBD2	-	TRBV5-1
ASSPPGGYEQY	TRBJ2-7	-	-	TRBV5-6
AIRGQGGYNEQF	TRBJ2-1	TRBD1	-	TRBV10-3
ATSRGEGLAAPDTQY	TRBJ2-3	TRBD2	-	TRBV15
ATSVLGGNEQF	TRBJ2-1	TRBD2	-	TRBV24-1
AISFEGDYEQY	TRBJ2-7	-	-	TRBV10-3
AISDNSNEQY	TRBJ2-7	-	once	TRBV10-3
AISRDRLGAGANVLT	TRBJ2-6	TRBD1	-	TRBV10-3
ASSQERGGPQETQY	TRBJ2-5	-	-	TRBV4-1
ASSLGGAGANVLT	TRBJ2-6	-	few	TRBV11-2
ASSKGRDSDNEQF	TRBJ2-1	-	many	TRBV21-1
ASSLWGSAYEQY	TRBJ2-7	-	-	TRBV28
ASTSGRAREQF	TRBJ2-1	TRBD2	-	TRBV6-6